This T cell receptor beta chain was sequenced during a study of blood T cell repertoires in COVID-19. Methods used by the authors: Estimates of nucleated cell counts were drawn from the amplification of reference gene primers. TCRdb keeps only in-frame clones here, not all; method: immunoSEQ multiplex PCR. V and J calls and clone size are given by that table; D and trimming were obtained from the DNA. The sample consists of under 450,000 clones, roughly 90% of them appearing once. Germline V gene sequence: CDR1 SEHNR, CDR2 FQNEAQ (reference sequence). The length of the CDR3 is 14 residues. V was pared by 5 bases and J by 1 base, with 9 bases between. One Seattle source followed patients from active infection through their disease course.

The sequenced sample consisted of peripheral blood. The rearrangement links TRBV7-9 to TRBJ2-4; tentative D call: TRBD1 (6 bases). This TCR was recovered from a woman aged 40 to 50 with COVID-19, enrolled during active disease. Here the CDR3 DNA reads TGTGCCAGCAGCCGTACAGGGGCCAAAAACATTCAGTACTTC. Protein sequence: CASSRTGAKNIQYF.